Shown below are 18 T cell receptor beta chains from a single sample sequenced in a study of early T cells in non-severe SARS-CoV-2 infection. TCRdb reprocessed the 5' RACE reads with MiXCR, giving one entry per CDR3 protein. This sample carries some 18,000 distinct CDR3 sequences, approximately 6.2% of them seen once, and the ten largest clones take roughly 6.3%. Sequencing was performed on whole blood. All receptors derive from an adult who was a healthcare worker with PCR-confirmed SARS-CoV-2 infection or an uninfected control (not recorded which).

This clonotype was detected many times. This chain uses TRBV5-1 with TRBJ2-1; a possible D gene is TRBD1 (5 bases). Germline V gene sequence: CDR1 SGHRS, CDR2 YFSETQ. The V gene lost 0 bases and the J gene lost 2 bases, with 18 bases spanning the gap. CDR3 length: 18 residues. The chain's CDR3 is CASSLGGWALTPYNEQFF. CDR3 sequence (DNA): TGCGCCAGCAGCTTGGGGGGCTGGGCGCTCACGCCCTACAATGAGCAGTTCTTC.

This clonotype was counted ten times or more. The chain links TRBV6-1 to TRBJ2-1, with 10 bases fitting TRBD2. The CDR3 runs 15 residues. In germline, CDR1 is MNHNS, CDR2 SASEGT. With V trimmed by 2 bases and J by 7 bases, 5 bases remained unmatched. CDR3 coding DNA: TGTGCCAGCAGTGAAAGAGCGGGAGGGAGAAATGAGCAGTTCTTC. This translates into CASSERAGGRNEQFF.

This clonotype showed up many times. The chain has TRBV6-1 and TRBJ2-1; D is possibly TRBD1 (5 bases). The CDR3 runs to 20 residues. With 3 bases removed from V and 0 bases from J, the gap between germline ends came to 24 bases. Germline V gene data show CDR1 as MNHNS and CDR2 as SASEGT. Here the CDR3 reads CASSDQEKGRFSASYNEQFF. For the CDR3, the DNA is TGTGCCAGCAGTGACCAAGAGAAGGGGCGCTTTTCGGCCTCCTACAATGAGCAGTTCTTC.

V is TRBV10-3 and J is TRBJ2-7; 8 bases are shared with TRBD2. Germline V lookup: CDR1 ENHRY, CDR2 SYGVKD. Trimming took 6 bases from V and 6 from J; bases not matched to a gene: 4. The CDR3 is made up of 12 amino acids. The CDR3 sequence is CAIRTSDSEQYF. The CDR3 coding sequence is TGTGCCATCAGGACTAGCGACTCCGAGCAGTACTTC.

This clonotype was seen at least ten times. V is TRBV15 and J is TRBJ1-2, with TRBD1 matching over 8 bases. From germline, CDR1 is LNHNV and CDR2 YYDKDF (reference sequence). Trimming took 3 bases from V and 8 from J; bases not matched to a gene: 11. CDR3 length: 15 amino acids. CDR3 nucleotides: TGTGCCACCAGCAGGAACGCGGGACAGGTTAAAGGCTACACCTTC. Protein: CATSRNAGQVKGYTF.

Many counts were recorded for this clonotype. V and J are TRBV28 and TRBJ2-1, with TRBD2 matching 7 bases. The V segment lost 6 bases and the J segment 5 bases; nucleotides outside the gene matches: 10. Germline lookup yields CDR1 MDHEN and CDR2 SYDVKM. The CDR3 is 15 residues long. CDR3 amino acids: CASSPAGPGNNEQFF. In DNA form, the CDR3 reads TGTGCCAGCAGCCCAGCGGGACCCGGGAACAATGAGCAGTTCTTC. Drawing the rest from reference TRBV28 and TRBJ2-1, the complete variable domain is DVKVTQSSRYLVKRTGEKVFLECVQDMDHENMFWYRQDPGLGLRLIYFSYDVKMKEKGDIPEGYSVSREKKERFSLILESASTNQTSMYLCASSPAGPGNNEQFFGPGTRLTVL.

This clonotype was seen repeatedly, ten times or more. The chain uses TRBV6-5 and TRBJ2-3, with D maybe TRBD2 (5 bases). This CDR3 region has 14 residues. CDR1 is MNHEY, CDR2 SVGAGI, per germline. V shed 5 bases and J shed 2 bases, with 11 bases lying between them. CDR3 bases: TGTGCCAGCAGTAAGGGAGTTTTCACAGATACGCAGTATTTT. It yields the protein CASSKGVFTDTQYF.

There are many counts of this clonotype. The genes are TRBV6-1 and TRBJ2-7; 9 bases are a match to TRBD2. The CDR3 is 17 amino acids. Germline CDR1 and CDR2: MNHNS and SASEGT. J gave up 3 bases and V 1 base, and 10 bases lay outside the gene matches. The CDR3 nucleotides are TGTGCCAGCAGTGAAGTGATGCGGGAGGGGTCAGACTACGAGCAGTACTTC. Translated, it gives CASSEVMREGSDYEQYF.

This clonotype was detected ten times or more. Here the CDR3 reads CATSDPERLLADTQYF. The CDR3 DNA is TGTGCCACCAGTGATCCCGAGCGCCTTCTAGCAGATACGCAGTATTTT. V is TRBV24-1 and J is TRBJ2-3; D gene uncertain. Trimming took off 3 bases at V and 4 bases at J, with 16 bases between the two ends. The CDR3 is 16 residues long. In germline, CDR1 is KGHDR, CDR2 SFDVKD.

This clonotype was counted ten times or more. V and J are TRBV11-2 and TRBJ2-5; perhaps TRBD1 as D (6 bases). The CDR3 covers 14 residues. V dropped 4 bases and J dropped 4 bases, with 13 bases sitting between them. Germline CDR1 SGHAT, CDR2 FQNNGV. Written as DNA, the CDR3 is TGTGCCAGCAGCTATGGACAGTTTCGAGAGACCCAGTACTTC. Its protein is CASSYGQFRETQYF.

Many counts were recorded for this clonotype. V is TRBV21-1 and J is TRBJ1-1. TRBV21-1 is described as a pseudogene. The CDR3 has 14 amino acids. The CDR3 loop is CASSNPSWRTEAFF. The CDR3 DNA sequence: TGTGCCAGCAGCAATCCATCGTGGCGGACTGAAGCTTTCTTT.

This clonotype is labeled medium-sized. The rearrangement links TRBV7-3 to TRBJ2-3; 7 bases fit TRBD2. CDR1 SGHTA and CDR2 FQGTGA come from the germline V gene. The J segment lost 0 bases and the V segment lost 4 bases, leaving 16 bases of the junction unmatched. The CDR3 length is 19 residues. For the CDR3, the DNA is TGTGCCAGCAGCTCCCCTTTCGGGAGGAGGACTCCTAGCACAGATACGCAGTATTTT. It specifies CASSSPFGRRTPSTDTQYF. The full variable domain, rest sourced from reference TRBV7-3 and TRBJ2-3, is GAGVSQTPSNKVTEKGKYVELRCDPISGHTALYWYRQSLGQGPEFLIYFQGTGAADDSGLPNDRFFAVRPEGSVSTLKIQRTERGDSAVYLCASSSPFGRRTPSTDTQYFGPGTRLTVL.

Judged by abundance, this clonotype is medium-sized. The rearrangement links TRBV7-9 to TRBJ2-7; TRBD1 matches at 10 bases. Germline lookup yields CDR1 SEHNR and CDR2 FQNEAQ (reference sequence). There are 16 residues in the CDR3. V trimming: 3 bases; J trimming: 3 bases; junction bases outside the gene matches: 8. CDR3 residues: CASSFYRDRGIYEQYF. The CDR3 DNA is TGTGCCAGCAGCTTTTACCGGGACAGGGGAATCTACGAGCAGTACTTC.

This clonotype has ten or more counts. The chain uses TRBV28 and TRBJ2-7; D unresolved. V lost 6 bases and J 3 bases, leaving 15 bases between the germline ends. CDR1 is MDHEN, CDR2 SYDVKM, per germline. This CDR3 region has 14 residues. The CDR3: CASSPGSKNYEQYF. CDR3 DNA sequence: TGTGCCAGCAGCCCGGGCAGCAAAAACTACGAGCAGTACTTC. Looking up the rest from reference TRBV28 and TRBJ2-7 gives the full variable domain: DVKVTQSSRYLVKRTGEKVFLECVQDMDHENMFWYRQDPGLGLRLIYFSYDVKMKEKGDIPEGYSVSREKKERFSLILESASTNQTSMYLCASSPGSKNYEQYFGPGTRLTVT.

This clonotype was seen only a few times. This sequence joins TRBV12-3 or TRBV12-4 and TRBJ1-1; D is possibly TRBD1 (6 bases). The CDR3 covers 12 residues. V was pared by 6 bases and J by 7 bases, with 12 bases between. CDR3 loop: CASRVDSREAFF. The CDR3 DNA follows: TGTGCCAGCAGAGTGGACAGTCGTGAAGCTTTCTTT.

Many counts were recorded for this clonotype. The rearrangement links TRBV5-1 to TRBJ2-3; no definite D call. CDR3 length equals 12 residues. Germline CDR1 reads SGHRS; CDR2 reads YFSETQ. The V gene lost 5 bases and the J gene lost 6 bases, with 10 bases spanning the gap. CDR3 nucleotides: TGCGCCAGCAGTGAAGGGCTTGATACGCAGTATTTT. This sequence encodes CASSEGLDTQYF.

This clonotype was seen repeatedly, ten times or more. The chain is built from TRBV2 and TRBJ1-1, with a weak D call TRBD1 (5 bases). Looked up from germline, CDR1 is SNHLY and CDR2 is FYNNEI. V lost 4 bases and J lost 3, with 9 bases in between. This CDR3 region has 13 residues. CDR3 bases: TGTGCCAGCAGTGGATTACAGGACACTGAAGCTTTCTTT. Amino acid sequence: CASSGLQDTEAFF.

This clonotype occurred many times. The rearrangement links TRBV9 to TRBJ2-7, with D possibly being TRBD1 (5 bases). This CDR3 region has 14 residues. Germline assignment: CDR1 SGDLS and CDR2 YYNGEE. The V end lost 4 bases, the J end lost 5 bases, and 16 bases lay between the germline ends. The CDR3 DNA is TGTGCCAGCAGCCCCCTATTCTGGGGCCACGAGCAGTACTTC. Translated, it gives CASSPLFWGHEQYF.